This T cell receptor beta chain comes out of a study of long-term antiretroviral therapy in people with HIV. Researchers report immunoSEQ v3.0 was run at survey level. Clones were sequenced by immunoSEQ multiplex PCR, and TCRdb holds only the in-frame ones, with some missing. The table lists tens of thousands of clones, around 81% of them singletons. The V and J ends lost 3 bases and 3 bases respectively, with 24 bases between them. The germline gives CDR1 SGHVS, CDR2 FNYEAQ. This CDR3 is built from 18 residues. Treatment of all HIV participants took place in the United States. Remarks on this clone: Its antigen is unknown.

Study conclusions and caveats: ART adherence, viral resistance and therapy changes were undocumented.

This sequence joins TRBV7-6 and TRBJ2-7; maybe TRBD1 (5 bases). Sequences were derived from unsorted PBMCs, sampled 1.5 years after starting antiretroviral therapy. The receptor was derived from a man aged 25 to 40 with HIV. The CDR3 nucleotides read TGTGCCAGCAGCTTTAGCCCCCAGGGCAGCTACGAATACTACGAGCAGTACTTC. This encodes CASSFSPQGSYEYYEQYF.